Listed here are 28 T cell receptor beta chains from one sample, sequenced in a study of OX40 agonist ivuxolimab in advanced cancers. Clones were read by immunoSEQ multiplex PCR, and TCRdb kept only the in-frame ones, dropping some. The table shows 55,000 to 75,000 clones, with around 80% occurring only once. The sequencing here drew on CD4+ or CD8+ T cells sorted from blood, taken in a trial of the OX40 agonist ivuxolimab. The receptor set was obtained from an adult with an advanced solid tumor such as melanoma, head and neck, liver or kidney cancer.

The chain has TRBV6-5 and TRBJ2-5; 7 nucleotides match TRBD1. V shed 5 bases and J 0 bases; nucleotides not matched to a gene: 3. In germline, CDR1 is MNHEY, CDR2 SVGAGI. This CDR3 has 14 amino acids. The CDR3 sequence: CASSIQGNQETQYF. The CDR3 DNA sequence: TGTGCCAGCAGTATACAGGGGAACCAAGAGACCCAGTACTTC.

This chain joins TRBV30 and TRBJ1-5; D uncertain. CDR1 is GTSNPN, CDR2 SVGIG, per germline (reference sequence). The CDR3 spans 14 residues. The germline V and J ends were trimmed by 2 bases and 0 bases, with 8 bases remaining between them. CDR3 residues: CAWSIGNSNQPQHF. CDR3 DNA: TGTGCCTGGAGTATAGGAAATAGCAATCAGCCCCAGCATTTT.

CDR3 in DNA: TGTGCCAGTCGGGGACTAGCGGGGAACGGGGAGCTGTTTTTT. This gives the protein CASRGLAGNGELFF. The V and J genes are TRBV19 and TRBJ2-2; 13 bases fit TRBD2. CDR1 is LNHDA and CDR2 is SQIVND in the germline V gene (reference sequence). CDR3 length: 14 residues. The trim removed 8 bases at V and 7 bases at J, leaving 4 bases unmatched.

The chain employs TRBV6-5 and TRBJ2-1; D gene ambiguous. V lost 5 bases to trimming and J lost 7 bases, with 9 bases between them. The CDR3 has 12 residues. The germline gives CDR1 MNHEY, CDR2 SVGAGI. CDR3 loop: CASSGSSNEQFF. The CDR3, as DNA: TGTGCCAGCAGTGGCTCCTCGAATGAGCAGTTCTTC.

V usage is TRBV7-3 and J usage is TRBJ1-1; D uncertain. Trimming removed 2 bases at V and 1 base at J, with 8 bases between. There are 14 residues in the CDR3. The germline V gene encodes CDR1 SGHTA and CDR2 FQGTGA. The CDR3 nucleotides read TGTGCCAGCAGCTTAGGGTTTGGGAACACTGAAGCTTTCTTT. Protein product: CASSLGFGNTEAFF.

The chain has TRBV18 and TRBJ2-7, with 7 bases matching TRBD1. Germline values: CDR1 KGHSH, CDR2 LQKENI. J was trimmed by 7 bases and V by 3 bases; bases with no gene match: 12. The CDR3 has 15 amino acids. CDR3: CASSPGDRLLEEQYF. The CDR3 bases are TGTGCCAGCTCACCTGGGGACAGACTCCTCGAAGAGCAGTACTTC.

The rearrangement joins TRBV7-3 to TRBJ2-3, with TRBD2 matching over 8 bases. The CDR3 is made up of 17 amino acids. From germline, CDR1 is SGHTA and CDR2 FQGTGA. The junction had 11 bases not matched to a gene; V was cut back by 2 bases and J by 4 bases. For the CDR3, the DNA is TGTGCCAGCAGCTTACGCGGGGGGCTTTTTTCTCCAGATACGCAGTATTTT. It specifies CASSLRGGLFSPDTQYF. The full variable domain, its missing parts supplied by reference TRBV7-3 and TRBJ2-3, is GAGVSQTPSNKVTEKGKYVELRCDPISGHTALYWYRQSLGQGPEFLIYFQGTGAADDSGLPNDRFFAVRPEGSVSTLKIQRTERGDSAVYLCASSLRGGLFSPDTQYFGPGTRLTVL.

The rearrangement uses TRBV18 and TRBJ2-7; D is possibly TRBD2 (6 bases). The V gene's germline CDR1 is KGHSH and CDR2 LQKENI. Trimming stripped 3 bases from V and 3 bases from J, with 12 bases between. This CDR3 comprises 14 residues. The CDR3 protein is CASSPRDLIYEQYF. The CDR3 DNA is TGTGCCAGCTCACCCCGGGACTTGATCTACGAGCAGTACTTC.

This sequence joins TRBV14 and TRBJ1-1; D possibly corresponds to TRBD1 (6 bases). The germline V gene has CDR1 SGHDN and CDR2 FVKESK. The CDR3 loop spans 15 amino acids. V shed 1 base and J shed 6 bases, with 15 bases lying between them. The CDR3 protein is CASSQGGQGNPEAFF. CDR3 DNA sequence: TGTGCCAGCAGCCAAGGAGGGCAGGGGAATCCTGAAGCTTTCTTT.

J is TRBJ1-5 and V is TRBV28; D is possibly TRBD1 (6 bases). CDR3 length: 10 residues. Germline CDR1 MDHEN, CDR2 SYDVKM. V was cut by 8 bases and J by 15 bases, with 14 bases left in between. The CDR3 loop reads CASGSGTRHF. CDR3 bases: TGTGCCAGCGGATCCGGGACAAGGCATTTT.

V gene TRBV27 combines with J gene TRBJ1-5, with D hard to call. The CDR3 runs to 12 residues. Germline values: CDR1 MNHEY, CDR2 SMNVEV (reference sequence). V gave up 3 bases and J gave up 5 bases, with 5 bases separating them. Here the CDR3 reads CASSFRDQPQHF. The DNA for the CDR3 is TGTGCCAGCAGTTTTCGAGATCAGCCCCAGCATTTT.

The gene calls are TRBV18 and TRBJ2-2, with TRBD1 identical over 7 bases. Germline V gene sequence: CDR1 KGHSH, CDR2 LQKENI. The CDR3 contains 16 residues. V lost 3 bases to trimming and J lost 0 bases; unmatched junction nucleotides: 4. The CDR3 coding sequence is TGTGCCAGCTCACCCTACAGGGGCCCGAACACCGGGGAGCTGTTTTTT. Its protein is CASSPYRGPNTGELFF. The whole variable domain, remainder taken from reference TRBV18 and TRBJ2-2, is NAGVMQNPRHLVRRRGQEARLRCSPMKGHSHVYWYRQLPEEGLKFMVYLQKENIIDESGMPKERFSAEFPKEGPSILRIQQVVRGDSAAYFCASSPYRGPNTGELFFGEGSRLTVL.

V is TRBV29-1 and J is TRBJ1-6, with D uncertain. Germline assignment: CDR1 SQVTM and CDR2 ANQGSEA. The CDR3 has 13 residues. Trimming removed 5 bases at V and 1 base at J, with 6 bases between. The CDR3 region has the DNA TGCAGCGTTCCCGGGTCCTATAATTCACCCCTCCACTTT. Translated: CSVPGSYNSPLHF.

The chain has TRBV13 and TRBJ2-5; D remains ambiguous. Judging by the DNA end, TRBJ2-7 fits better; the J call may be wrong. This CDR3 comprises 13 residues. The germline V gene encodes CDR1 PRHDT and CDR2 FYEKMQ (reference sequence). This CDR3 reads CASSRSRTYEQYF. Here the CDR3 DNA reads TGTGCCAGCAGCCGTTCAAGAACCTACGAGCAGTACTTC.

In nucleotides, the CDR3 is TGTGCCAGCAGTTTATCGGCGGGCGGGACTATTGGGACTGAAGCTTTCTTT. As protein: CASSLSAGGTIGTEAFF. The V call is TRBV28, the J call TRBJ1-1; possible D gene TRBD1, 5 bases. V dropped 1 base and J dropped 5 bases, with 20 bases sitting between them. The CDR3 totals 17 residues. The germline V gene encodes CDR1 MDHEN and CDR2 SYDVKM.

V and J are TRBV19 and TRBJ1-5, with 8 positions matching TRBD1. The V segment lost 5 bases and the J segment 6 bases; nucleotides outside the gene matches: 12. Germline V gives CDR1 LNHDA, CDR2 SQIVND (reference sequence). There are 16 residues in the CDR3. CDR3 sequence: CASSSRQGSRSQPQHF. DNA for the CDR3: TGTGCCAGTAGTTCCCGACAGGGGAGTCGTAGTCAGCCCCAGCATTTT.

This clone was observed a handful of times. The J gene is TRBJ2-7, the V gene TRBV9, with TRBD2 as a possible D gene (6 bases). Germline CDR1 SGDLS, CDR2 YYNGEE. The CDR3 covers 15 residues. V was trimmed by 0 bases and J by 9 bases, leaving 19 bases between them. The CDR3, as DNA: TGTGCCAGCAGCGTAGATCGCGTCGGAGGCGGGGCGCAGTACTTC. This gives the protein CASSVDRVGGGAQYF.

The CDR3 nucleotides read TGTGCCACCAGCAGAGGGGTAGGGGCTGAAGCTTTCTTT. It translates to CATSRGVGAEAFF. The rearrangement uses TRBV15 and TRBJ1-1; tentatively, D is TRBD1 (5 bases). Germline V CDR1 and CDR2: LNHNV, YYDKDF (reference sequence). Trimming removed 1 base at V and 6 bases at J, with 9 bases between. The length of the CDR3 is 13 residues.

The V and J genes are TRBV5-1 and TRBJ2-7, with TRBD1 matching 9 bases. In germline, CDR1 is SGHRS, CDR2 YFSETQ. This CDR3 is 15 amino acids long. V lost 4 bases and J lost 2; bases outside the gene matches: 7. The CDR3 DNA reads as TGCGCCAGCAGCCAGGGACAGGGATTGGCCTACGAGCAGTACTTC. The encoded protein is CASSQGQGLAYEQYF.

The CDR3 nucleotides are TGTGCCAGCAGCGAGAGGGGGGGTGGCTACACCTTC. Its translation is CASSERGGGYTF. V is TRBV9 and J is TRBJ1-2, with a possible D match to TRBD1 (6 bases). V was shortened by 3 bases and J by 7 bases, with 10 bases between the two germline ends. Germline CDR1 reads SGDLS; CDR2 reads YYNGEE. This CDR3 region has 12 residues.

This chain joins TRBV12-2 and TRBJ1-4. TRBV12-2 is described as a pseudogene. The CDR3 contains 16 residues. As DNA, the CDR3 is TGTGCAAGTCGCCACCTCGGATTCGGGTTAGATGAAAAACTGTTTTTT. This gives the protein CASRHLGFGLDEKLFF.

This chain links TRBV2 with TRBJ1-1; D is unclear. The CDR3 length is 13 residues. Germline V gives CDR1 SNHLY, CDR2 FYNNEI. Trimming took off 4 bases at V and 5 bases at J, with 11 bases between the two ends. The CDR3 DNA reads TGTGCCAGCAGTGTATCGGATGGGACTGAAGCTTTCTTT. It yields the protein CASSVSDGTEAFF. Combining the CDR3 with reference TRBV2 and TRBJ1-1 gives the whole variable domain EPEVTQTPSHQVTQMGQEVILRCVPISNHLYFYWYRQILGQKVEFLVSFYNNEISEKSEIFDDQFSVERPDGSNFTLKIRSTKLEDSAMYFCASSVSDGTEAFFGQGTRLTVV.

The V and J genes are TRBV4-2 and TRBJ1-2, with D possibly being TRBD1 (5 bases). This CDR3 spans 15 amino acids. CDR1 is LGHNA, CDR2 YNFKEQ, per germline. V lost 3 bases and J 8 bases, leaving 19 bases between the germline ends. CDR3 in DNA: TGTGCCAGCAGCCACTCAGCAGGGATGGTACGCGGCTACACCTTC. Its protein is CASSHSAGMVRGYTF.

The chain links TRBV5-4 to TRBJ1-2, with a tentative D call TRBD1 (5 bases). CDR3 length equals 13 residues. V lost 5 bases, J lost 5 bases, and 13 bases lay in between. Germline CDR1 is SGHNT and CDR2 is YYREEE (reference sequence). The CDR3 DNA is TGTGCCAGCAGACCCCAGGGAGAATATGGCTACACCTTC. This encodes CASRPQGEYGYTF.

This clone was seen only a few times. V gene TRBV7-9 combines with J gene TRBJ1-2; no reliable D call. In germline, CDR1 is SEHNR, CDR2 FQNEAQ (reference sequence). With 3 bases removed from V and 5 bases from J, the gap between germline ends came to 10 bases. This CDR3 has 13 amino acids. CDR3 loop: CASSFGSLYGYTF. The CDR3 nucleotides are TGTGCCAGCAGCTTCGGCAGTCTGTATGGCTACACCTTC.

The genes are TRBV7-9 and TRBJ2-7; maybe TRBD1 (7 bases). Trimming removed 4 bases at V and 7 bases at J, with 20 bases between. Germline V gene sequence: CDR1 SEHNR, CDR2 FQNEAQ (reference sequence). CDR3 size: 15 residues. CDR3 amino acids: CASSSTQGGLREQYF. The CDR3 DNA follows: TGTGCCAGCAGCTCGACTCAGGGGGGCCTACGGGAGCAGTACTTC.

The chain is built from TRBV6-6 and TRBJ1-2; D uncertain. There are 14 residues in the CDR3. Looked up from germline, CDR1 is MNHNY and CDR2 is SVGAGI (reference sequence). V lost 7 bases, J lost 8 bases, and 20 bases lay in between. CDR3 coding DNA: TGTGCCAGCAAACCCTGGTCGACTGTGGGCGGCTACACCTTC. Its protein is CASKPWSTVGGYTF.

V and J are TRBV11-2 and TRBJ2-3; a weak D match, TRBD1 (6 bases). The CDR3 is made up of 13 amino acids. V gave up 3 bases and J gave up 4 bases, with 8 bases separating them. Germline V gene data show CDR1 as SGHAT and CDR2 as FQNNGV. The CDR3, as DNA: TGTGCCAGCAGCTTCAGGGGAGCAGATACGCAGTATTTT. Translated, it gives CASSFRGADTQYF.